This T cell receptor (beta chain) stems from a study of blood T cell repertoires in COVID-19. On the study more broadly: From T cells, B-cell-depleted T cells, or PBMCs came the material, which was cDNA or gDNA.

V was shortened by 5 bases and J by 5 bases, with 15 bases between the two germline ends. Germline CDR1 and CDR2: SGHTA and FQGNSA. The CDR3 consists of 15 residues. The authors' processing: Amplification with reference gene primers provided the estimates of nucleated cell counts. The repertoire was sequenced with immunoSEQ multiplex PCR; TCRdb's copy has only in-frame clones and lacks some. V and J calls and clone size are those listed in that table; D and trimming were worked out from the DNA. This table has around 140,000 clones, 80% to 90% appearing once. The sample was peripheral blood. The chain couples TRBV7-2 to TRBJ2-2; the D gene is possibly TRBD1 (6 bases). This sequence originates from a woman aged 55-69 years with acute or convalescent COVID-19. The CDR3 reads CASSPRTAETGELFF. The CDR3 region has the DNA TGTGCCAGCAGCCCTCGGACAGCAGAGACCGGGGAGCTGTTTTTT.